These 28 T cell receptor beta chains share one sample of origin, sequenced in a study of identical twins. TCRdb used MiXCR to reprocess the 5' RACE reads, holding one entry per CDR3 protein. The data show around 1.7 million distinct CDR3 sequences, around 29% seen once. The sequencing input was cord blood. Every receptor here comes from a newborn girl in good health.

V gene TRBV28 combines with J gene TRBJ2-3; 9 nucleotides match TRBD1. Germline assignment: CDR1 MDHEN and CDR2 SYDVKM. Trimming removed 6 bases from V and 4 bases from J; junction bases left unmatched: 17. The CDR3 length is 18 residues. The CDR3: CASSRGQGGALVADTQYF. Written as DNA, the CDR3 is TGTGCCAGCAGCCGGGGACAGGGTGGGGCTTTAGTCGCAGATACGCAGTATTTT.

This clonotype was seen ten or more times. The chain couples TRBV6-6 to TRBJ1-2, with a weak D call TRBD1 (5 bases). The CDR3 runs 12 residues. Germline CDR1 and CDR2: MNHNY and SVGAGI (reference sequence). Trimming took 6 bases from V and 8 from J, leaving 13 bases between them. The CDR3 here is CASSPGTGGYTF. CDR3 in DNA: TGTGCCAGCAGCCCGGGGACGGGGGGCTACACCTTC.

The chain combines TRBV4-2 with TRBJ2-1; 9 nucleotides line up with TRBD2. Germline values: CDR1 LGHNA, CDR2 YNFKEQ. Trimming cost V 5 bases and J 2 bases; bases outside gene matches: 4. The length of the CDR3 is 15 residues. The CDR3 nucleotides are TGTGCCAGCAGCATAGCGGGAGCCGCCTACAATGAGCAGTTCTTC. It specifies CASSIAGAAYNEQFF.

The V and J genes are TRBV20-1 and TRBJ1-1, with a possible D match to TRBD1 (5 bases). V was trimmed by 1 base and J by 1 base, leaving 13 bases between them. Germline CDR1 and CDR2: DFQATT and SNEGSKA (reference sequence). This CDR3 contains 15 residues. The CDR3, as DNA: TGCAGTGCTAGAGGTTTGGGGCAGGGGAACACTGAAGCTTTCTTT. Translated, it gives CSARGLGQGNTEAFF.

This clonotype has only a few counts. V usage is TRBV7-9 and J usage is TRBJ1-1, with TRBD1 as a possible D gene (5 bases). From germline, CDR1 is SEHNR and CDR2 FQNEAQ (reference sequence). Trimming pared 2 bases from V and 4 bases from J, leaving 11 bases between. The CDR3 is 14 residues long. CDR3: CASSLIGRATEAFF. CDR3 coding DNA: TGTGCCAGCAGCTTAATAGGCAGGGCCACTGAAGCTTTCTTT.

J is TRBJ2-5 and V is TRBV14; TRBD2 aligns across 12 bases. CDR1 is SGHDN and CDR2 is FVKESK in the germline V gene. With V trimmed by 4 bases and J by 0 bases, 6 bases remained unmatched. The CDR3 covers 17 residues. This CDR3 reads CASSRGLAGLYQETQYF. The CDR3 nucleotides read TGTGCCAGCAGCCGCGGACTAGCGGGATTGTACCAAGAGACCCAGTACTTC.

The gene calls are TRBV10-3 and TRBJ2-3; 10 nucleotides agree with TRBD2. The trim removed 0 bases at V and 5 bases at J, leaving 2 bases unmatched. CDR1 is ENHRY, CDR2 SYGVKD, per germline. The CDR3 length is 15 residues. For the CDR3, the DNA is TGTGCCATCAGTGAGTCGAGCGGGAGGGGAGATACGCAGTATTTT. Translating gives CAISESSGRGDTQYF.

The chain recombines TRBV5-1 with TRBJ2-7, with a possible D match to TRBD2 (6 bases). Germline CDR1 reads SGHRS; CDR2 reads YFSETQ. With 3 bases removed from V and 5 bases from J, the gap between germline ends came to 18 bases. This CDR3 has 15 residues. The CDR3 protein is CASSSHTSRRDEQYF. Here the CDR3 DNA reads TGCGCCAGCAGCTCACATACTAGCAGGAGGGACGAGCAGTACTTC.

This rearrangement joins TRBV6-2 or TRBV6-3 to TRBJ1-1; tentative D call: TRBD1 (5 bases). Germline CDR1 is MNHEY and CDR2 is SVGEGT. The CDR3 runs to 13 residues. Trimming left V 5 bases short and J 3 bases short, with 10 bases between. CDR3 coding DNA: TGTGCCAGCAGTGGCTGGGGACACACTGAAGCTTTCTTT. Its protein is CASSGWGHTEAFF.

Of note for this clonotype: A much larger clone lies a single base off, so this may be a read error. The CDR3 protein is CASSQGLAGMYNEQYF. In DNA, the CDR3 is TGTGCCAGCAGCCAAGGACTAGCGGGGATGTACAATGAGCAGTACTTC. The chain carries TRBV4-2 and TRBJ2-7; 11 nucleotides align to TRBD2. This CDR3 is 16 amino acids long. V was pared by 1 base and J by 7 bases, with 9 bases of the junction left unmatched. Germline V CDR1 and CDR2: LGHNA, YNFKEQ.

This clonotype was observed a few times. The rearrangement joins TRBV30 to TRBJ1-2, with D uncertain. CDR3 size: 15 residues. V shed 0 bases and J shed 5 bases, with 16 bases lying between them. The V gene's germline CDR1 is GTSNPN and CDR2 SVGIG (reference sequence). CDR3 sequence (DNA): TGTGCCTGGAGTGTACTTCCGTCCAGACCTTATGGCTACACCTTC. Residues: CAWSVLPSRPYGYTF.

The chain links TRBV4-2 to TRBJ2-3; 10 positions match TRBD2. With V trimmed by 4 bases and J by 5 bases, 6 bases remained unmatched. CDR1 and CDR2 from the germline V gene are LGHNA and YNFKEQ. This CDR3 contains 15 residues. The chain's CDR3 is CASSPAGTSEDTQYF. The CDR3 DNA reads TGTGCCAGCAGCCCAGCCGGGACTAGCGAAGATACGCAGTATTTT.

The rearrangement uses TRBV6-5 and TRBJ1-2; TRBD1 matches 8 bases. V shed 0 bases, J shed 2 bases, and the junction held 2 bases outside the gene matches. CDR1 MNHEY and CDR2 SVGAGI come from the germline V gene. This CDR3 is 15 amino acids long. CDR3 bases: TGTGCCAGCAGTTACTCGTACAGGGGGAACTATGGCTACACCTTC. This codes for CASSYSYRGNYGYTF.

The gene calls are TRBV7-2 and TRBJ1-5, with TRBD1 as a possible D gene (5 bases). The CDR3 length is 16 residues. The V gene lost 3 bases and the J gene lost 5 bases, with 17 bases spanning the gap. Germline-derived CDR1 and CDR2 are SGHTA and FQGNSA. CDR3 nucleotide sequence: TGTGCCAGCAGCTTGGGTCAGGGTTTGAAGGATCAGCCCCAGCATTTT. Its translation is CASSLGQGLKDQPQHF.

With respect to this clonotype: A much larger clone differs from this one at a single base, so this may be a read error. CDR3 region: CASSLAGTFMNIQYF. Written as DNA, the CDR3 is TGTGCCAGCAGTCTCGCCGGGACCTTCATGAACATTCAGTACTTC. V is TRBV2 and J is TRBJ2-7, with D tentatively TRBD1 or TRBD2 (5 bases each). The better agreement between TRBJ2-4 and the DNA end casts doubt on the J call. CDR3 length equals 15 residues. Germline CDR1 reads SNHLY; CDR2 reads FYNNEI.

This chain links TRBV20-1 with TRBJ2-2; possible D gene TRBD2, 7 bases. V was shortened by 1 base and J by 5 bases, with 14 bases between the two germline ends. In germline, CDR1 is DFQATT, CDR2 SNEGSKA (reference sequence). The CDR3 spans 15 residues. The CDR3 region has the DNA TGCAGTGCTAGAGCGCCCAGGGGAGGGACCGGGGAGCTGTTTTTT. It encodes CSARAPRGGTGELFF.

The chain carries TRBV3-1 and TRBJ2-5; 12 nucleotides line up with TRBD2. The length of the CDR3 is 17 residues. V lost 0 bases, J lost 13 bases, and 15 bases stayed unmatched. Germline V CDR1 and CDR2: LGHDT, YNNKEL (reference sequence). In DNA form, the CDR3 reads TGTGCCAGCAGCCAAGACCTAGCGGGAGGGCCATCGAATGAGCGGTACTTC. As protein: CASSQDLAGGPSNERYF.

The chain combines TRBV27 with TRBJ2-4; TRBD1 matches at 7 bases. The J call is in doubt because the DNA end fits TRBJ2-7 better. Germline CDR1 and CDR2: MNHEY and SMNVEV (reference sequence). This CDR3 is 13 amino acids long. CDR3 residues: CASSLWGQYEQYF. The CDR3 bases are TGTGCCAGCAGTTTATGGGGACAGTACGAGCAGTACTTC.

This chain links TRBV4-2 with TRBJ1-1; unclear D gene. The CDR3 is 15 residues long. The germline V gene has CDR1 LGHNA and CDR2 YNFKEQ. V gave up 0 bases and J gave up 0 bases, with 8 bases separating them. CDR3 loop: CASSQDGLLNTEAFF. The CDR3 DNA follows: TGTGCCAGCAGCCAAGATGGCCTCCTGAACACTGAAGCTTTCTTT.

The chain has TRBV20-1 and TRBJ2-2; 8 bases are a match to TRBD1. Unmatched junction bases numbered 6, after V lost 5 bases and J lost 1 base. The V gene's germline CDR1 is DFQATT and CDR2 SNEGSKA (reference sequence). This CDR3 spans 15 amino acids. The CDR3: CSAGRQGRNTGELFF. In DNA, the CDR3 is TGCAGTGCTGGCAGACAGGGGAGGAACACCGGGGAGCTGTTTTTT.

CDR3 loop: CSARDRGGPFNEKLFF. The CDR3 DNA sequence: TGCAGTGCTAGAGATCGGGGGGGTCCCTTCAATGAAAAACTGTTTTTT. J is TRBJ1-4 and V is TRBV20-1; D perhaps matches TRBD1 (5 bases). The V end was cut by 0 bases, the J end by 5 bases, with 16 bases between. Germline V gene lookup returns CDR1 DFQATT and CDR2 SNEGSKA (reference sequence). The CDR3 extends over 16 amino acids.

This chain uses TRBV5-6 with TRBJ1-6; no definite D call. The germline CDR1 and CDR2 sequences are SGHDT and YYEEEE. The CDR3 is made up of 14 amino acids. V lost 2 bases and J 6 bases, leaving 9 bases between the germline ends. The CDR3 region has the DNA TGTGCCAGCAGCTTCGGAAAGGGTAATTCACCCCTCCACTTT. Protein product: CASSFGKGNSPLHF.

This clonotype was observed a few times. The rearrangement uses TRBV20-1 and TRBJ2-3; 8 bases map to TRBD2. The CDR3 contains 15 residues. With 3 bases clipped from V and 0 bases from J, the junction kept 5 bases outside the gene matches. Germline values: CDR1 DFQATT, CDR2 SNEGSKA (reference sequence). CDR3 amino acids: CSASSGVPSTDTQYF. For the CDR3, the DNA is TGCAGTGCTAGTAGCGGGGTCCCTAGCACAGATACGCAGTATTTT.

This clonotype was picked up many times. This chain links TRBV20-1 with TRBJ1-2, with D possibly matching TRBD1 (5 bases). V was trimmed by 1 base and J by 5 bases, leaving 11 bases between them. The CDR3 is 13 residues long. Germline CDR1 and CDR2: DFQATT and SNEGSKA (reference sequence). The CDR3 bases are TGCAGTGCTAGAGCCGTTACAGGTTATGGCTACACCTTC. Protein sequence: CSARAVTGYGYTF.

This clonotype was counted at least ten times. V is TRBV29-1 and J is TRBJ2-5; D gene uncertain. CDR1 is SQVTM and CDR2 is ANQGSEA in the germline V gene. The CDR3 covers 12 residues. The V end lost 4 bases, the J end lost 3 bases, and 9 bases lay between the germline ends. CDR3 sequence (DNA): TGCAGCGTTGTCCCAGGCAAAGAGACCCAGTACTTC. As protein: CSVVPGKETQYF.

This chain connects TRBV21-1 to TRBJ2-7; TRBD2, the table's D call, was not compared with the DNA. TRBV21-1 counts as a pseudogene. The CDR3 is 14 residues long. The CDR3 protein is CASSGRPGVYEQYF. Written as DNA, the CDR3 is TGTGCCAGCAGCGGGAGACCTGGGGTATACGAGCAGTACTTC.

The chain couples TRBV7-2 to TRBJ1-1, with 9 positions matching TRBD1. V shed 6 bases and J 4 bases; nucleotides not matched to a gene: 6. Germline V gene lookup returns CDR1 SGHTA and CDR2 FQGNSA. The length of the CDR3 is 14 residues. The CDR3 nucleotides read TGTGCCAGCAGGGGACAGGGTGAAAGCACTGAAGCTTTCTTT. Its translation: CASRGQGESTEAFF.

The rearrangement uses TRBV9 and TRBJ2-3, with D uncertain. Germline loops: CDR1 SGDLS, CDR2 YYNGEE. This CDR3 spans 13 amino acids. Between the trimmed V and J ends, which lost 0 bases and 8 bases, there was a span of 10 bases. The CDR3 is CASSVVLGSTQYF. The CDR3 DNA is TGTGCCAGCAGCGTAGTTCTGGGCAGTACGCAGTATTTT.